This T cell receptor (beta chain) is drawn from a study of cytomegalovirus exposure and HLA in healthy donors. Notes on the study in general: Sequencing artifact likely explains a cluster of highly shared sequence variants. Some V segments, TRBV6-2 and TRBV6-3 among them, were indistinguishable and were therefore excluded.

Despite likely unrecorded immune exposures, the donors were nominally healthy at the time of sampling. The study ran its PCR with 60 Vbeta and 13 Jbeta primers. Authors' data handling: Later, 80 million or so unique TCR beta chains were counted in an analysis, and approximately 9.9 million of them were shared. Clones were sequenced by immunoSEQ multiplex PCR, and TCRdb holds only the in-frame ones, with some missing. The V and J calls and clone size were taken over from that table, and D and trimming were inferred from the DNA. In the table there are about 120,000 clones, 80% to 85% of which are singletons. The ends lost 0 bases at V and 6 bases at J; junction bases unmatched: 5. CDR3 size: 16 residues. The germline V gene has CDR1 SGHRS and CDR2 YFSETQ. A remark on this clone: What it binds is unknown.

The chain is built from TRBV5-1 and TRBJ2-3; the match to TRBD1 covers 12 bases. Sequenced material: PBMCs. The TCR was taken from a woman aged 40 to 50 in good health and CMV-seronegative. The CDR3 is CASSLGPGQGADTQYF. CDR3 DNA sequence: TGCGCCAGCAGCTTGGGACCGGGACAGGGGGCCGATACGCAGTATTTT.